Listed here are 6 T cell receptor beta chains from one sample, sequenced in a study of blood T cells in healthy people across ages. Alongside a J-beta primer mix, a sample-barcoded 5' primer served in a second PCR lasting about 7 to 11 cycles. From the 5' RACE reads, TCRdb called clonotypes with MiXCR, one entry per CDR3 protein. The sample comprises roughly 1,100,000 distinct CDR3 sequences, 20% to 25% of which are singletons, and 0.65% to 0.95% rests with the top ten. These data were also reused for a study on T cells of mothers and their children.

Sequenced: blood. Receptors were obtained from a girl aged 2-15 years in good health.

The gene calls are TRBV6-1 and TRBJ1-3; D not certain. There are 14 residues in the CDR3. Germline CDR1 is MNHNS and CDR2 is SASEGT. Trimming took 0 bases from V and 2 from J, leaving 5 bases between them. The CDR3 protein is CASSEALPGNTIYF. The DNA of the CDR3 is TGTGCCAGCAGTGAAGCGTTACCTGGAAACACCATATATTTT.

The chain has TRBV3-1 and TRBJ2-5; 8 bases match TRBD1. Germline V CDR1 and CDR2: LGHDT, YNNKEL (reference sequence). This CDR3 contains 14 residues. J was trimmed by 4 bases and V by 8 bases; bases with no gene match: 9. CDR3 sequence (DNA): TGTGCCAGCCGCAAGACAGGGGTTGGAGAGACCCAGTACTTC. This gives the protein CASRKTGVGETQYF.

The chain recombines TRBV20-1 with TRBJ2-5, with a weak D call TRBD1 (5 bases). CDR1 DFQATT and CDR2 SNEGSKA come from the germline V gene (reference sequence). V was cut by 5 bases and J by 4 bases, with 14 bases left in between. The CDR3 is 13 residues long. The CDR3 protein is CSAPHAGIETQYF. The CDR3 DNA reads as TGCAGTGCTCCACACGCAGGGATAGAGACCCAGTACTTC.

This clonotype has a handful of counts. The CDR3 spells CASSQAKDRGEKLFF. The DNA for the CDR3 is TGCGCCAGCAGCCAAGCGAAGGACAGGGGTGAAAAACTGTTTTTT. This sequence joins TRBV4-1 and TRBJ1-4; 9 bases fit TRBD1. V shed 1 base, J shed 7 bases, and the junction held 4 bases outside the gene matches. The length of the CDR3 is 15 residues. Germline assignment: CDR1 MGHRA and CDR2 YSYEKL.

J is TRBJ1-2 and V is TRBV12-3 or TRBV12-4, with a weak D call TRBD1 (5 bases). The V end lost 3 bases, the J end lost 4 bases, and 9 bases lay between the germline ends. The CDR3 has 13 residues. DNA of the CDR3: TGTGCCAGCAGTTTTGTAGGGACCTATGGCTACACCTTC. Translating gives CASSFVGTYGYTF.

This chain links TRBV27 with TRBJ2-3, with D possibly being TRBD2 (6 bases). The V end lost 4 bases, the J end lost 5 bases, and 13 bases lay between the germline ends. Germline V gene lookup returns CDR1 MNHEY and CDR2 SMNVEV (reference sequence). The CDR3 is made up of 14 amino acids. This CDR3 is CASSSPSARDTQYF. In nucleotides, the CDR3 is TGTGCCAGCAGTTCCCCTAGCGCAAGAGATACGCAGTATTTT.